Shown below are 20 T cell receptor beta chains from a single sample sequenced in a study of T cell responses to AZD1222 COVID-19 vaccine. Profiling relied on immunoSEQ multiplex PCR, and the TCRdb table lists in-frame clones only, not all of them. The sample holds 150,000 to 200,000 clones, 94% seen once. The specimen comprised peripheral blood, sampled on day 0 of AZD1222 vaccination. The source of these receptors is an adult in good health.

To note about this clone: Other DNA sequences in the same sample also yield this CDR3. V usage is TRBV9 and J usage is TRBJ2-1; D ambiguous. Germline V gene data show CDR1 as SGDLS and CDR2 as YYNGEE. V was cut by 3 bases and J by 0 bases, with 4 bases left in between. The CDR3 spans 13 residues. The CDR3 nucleotides read TGTGCCAGCAGCGGGAGCTCCTACAATGAGCAGTTCTTC. Protein: CASSGSSYNEQFF. Based on the CDR3 plus reference TRBV9 and TRBJ2-1, the full variable domain is DSGVTQTPKHLITATGQRVTLRCSPRSGDLSVYWYQQSLDQGLQFLIQYYNGEERAKGNILERFSAQQFPDLHSELNLSSLELGDSALYFCASSGSSYNEQFFGPGTRLTVL.

The chain employs TRBV10-1 and TRBJ2-5; D might be TRBD2 (5 bases). The CDR3 has 14 residues. V lost 6 bases, J lost 5 bases, and 16 bases lay in between. Per the germline V gene, CDR1 is WNHNN and CDR2 is SYGVQD (reference sequence). CDR3 coding DNA: TGCGCCAGCAGAGGACGGGAAGCTCGGGAGACCCAGTACTTC. Protein product: CASRGREARETQYF.

The chain combines TRBV19 with TRBJ1-5; D is possibly TRBD1 (5 bases). The CDR3 is 14 amino acids. CDR1 and CDR2 (germline): LNHDA, SQIVND (reference sequence). V lost 3 bases and J lost 6, with 12 bases in between. In DNA form, the CDR3 reads TGTGCCAGTAGTATCCAGGGTGGGGGTCAGCCCCAGCATTTT. This gives the protein CASSIQGGGQPQHF.

The chain combines TRBV24-1 with TRBJ2-3; 8 nucleotides line up with TRBD1. J was trimmed by 6 bases and V by 3 bases; bases with no gene match: 7. The CDR3 spans 15 residues. In germline, CDR1 is KGHDR, CDR2 SFDVKD. CDR3: CATSDPGQGRDTQYF. CDR3 DNA: TGTGCCACCAGTGATCCTGGACAGGGTCGGGATACGCAGTATTTT.

V gene TRBV5-1 combines with J gene TRBJ2-1, with D perhaps matching TRBD2 (6 bases). Germline loops: CDR1 SGHRS, CDR2 YFSETQ. V lost 3 bases, J lost 0 bases, and 19 bases lay in between. This CDR3 spans 18 amino acids. Here the CDR3 reads CASSSFPLSGVSYNEQFF. The CDR3 region has the DNA TGCGCCAGCAGCTCCTTTCCCCTTAGCGGAGTCTCCTACAATGAGCAGTTCTTC. Full variable domain (rest looked up from reference TRBV5-1 and TRBJ2-1): KAGVTQTPRYLIKTRGQQVTLSCSPISGHRSVSWYQQTPGQGLQFLFEYFSETQRNKGNFPGRFSGRQFSNSRSEMNVSTLELGDSALYLCASSSFPLSGVSYNEQFFGPGTRLTVL.

The rearrangement links TRBV2 to TRBJ2-1; TRBD2 might be the D (6 bases). CDR1 and CDR2 from the germline V gene are SNHLY and FYNNEI. V was shortened by 6 bases and J by 10 bases, with 16 bases between the two germline ends. The CDR3 is made up of 13 amino acids. In DNA, the CDR3 is TGTGCCAGCAGGCGGGACCTCCGCCGGGAGCAGTTCTTC. Encoded protein: CASRRDLRREQFF.

This clone has a single count. The chain has TRBV5-1 and TRBJ1-2; no firm D call. The CDR3 loop spans 12 amino acids. Germline assignment: CDR1 SGHRS and CDR2 YFSETQ. The V end lost 4 bases, the J end lost 2 bases, and 6 bases lay between the germline ends. The CDR3 is CASSQENYGYTF. CDR3 DNA: TGCGCCAGCAGCCAAGAGAACTATGGCTACACCTTC. The full variable domain, in which reference TRBV5-1 and TRBJ1-2 provide the parts outside the CDR3, is KAGVTQTPRYLIKTRGQQVTLSCSPISGHRSVSWYQQTPGQGLQFLFEYFSETQRNKGNFPGRFSGRQFSNSRSEMNVSTLELGDSALYLCASSQENYGYTFGSGTRLTVV.

This clone was detected once. The gene calls are TRBV7-2 and TRBJ1-4; tentatively, D is TRBD1 (5 bases). The germline V gene has CDR1 SGHTA and CDR2 FQGNSA. The CDR3 spans 13 residues. V lost 5 bases and J 4 bases, leaving 8 bases between the germline ends. The CDR3 sequence: CASSHRSNEKLFF. As DNA, the CDR3 is TGTGCCAGCAGCCACAGGAGTAATGAAAAACTGTTTTTT.

The genes are TRBV29-1 and TRBJ1-1; TRBD1 aligns across 9 bases. CDR3 length: 14 residues. From germline, CDR1 is SQVTM and CDR2 ANQGSEA. Trimming at V came to 7 bases and at J to 5 bases, leaving 11 bases not matched to a gene. CDR3 protein: CSAGVGQGRTEAFF. Here the CDR3 DNA reads TGCAGCGCCGGAGTGGGACAGGGAAGGACTGAAGCTTTCTTT.

The chain is built from TRBV30 and TRBJ2-2; the match to TRBD2 covers 7 bases. Germline assignment: CDR1 GTSNPN and CDR2 SVGIG (reference sequence). V dropped 8 bases and J dropped 3; count of bases not matched to a gene: 12. CDR3 length equals 15 residues. Here the CDR3 reads CALKAAGAHTGELFF. CDR3 sequence (DNA): TGTGCCCTCAAAGCGGCGGGAGCCCACACCGGGGAGCTGTTTTTT. Full variable domain (outside the CDR3, taken from reference TRBV30 and TRBJ2-2): SQTIHQWPATLVQPVGSPLSLECTVEGTSNPNLYWYRQAAGRGLQLLFYSVGIGQISSEVPQNLSASRPQDRQFILSSKKLLLSDSGFYLCALKAAGAHTGELFFGEGSRLTVL.

The chain is built from TRBV6-5 and TRBJ2-7; 10 nucleotides match TRBD1. The CDR3 is 16 residues long. The germline V gene encodes CDR1 MNHEY and CDR2 SVGAGI. V dropped 2 bases and J dropped 5; count of bases not matched to a gene: 9. This chain's CDR3 is CASSYGGTGVFNEQYF. The CDR3, as DNA: TGTGCCAGCAGTTACGGAGGGACAGGGGTTTTTAACGAGCAGTACTTC.

The DNA for the CDR3 is TGTGCCAGCAGTGACCATAAGGGACTAGCAAGCGAGCAGTACTTC. Protein: CASSDHKGLASEQYF. The rearrangement uses TRBV2 and TRBJ2-7; TRBD2 matches at 9 bases. This CDR3 comprises 15 residues. V lost 3 bases and J lost 6; bases outside the gene matches: 9. The germline gives CDR1 SNHLY, CDR2 FYNNEI.

The chain recombines TRBV10-2 with TRBJ1-5, with 8 bases that match TRBD1. The CDR3 is 15 residues long. The germline V gene has CDR1 WSHSY and CDR2 SAAADI. V was pared by 7 bases and J by 2 bases, with 7 bases of the junction left unmatched. CDR3 DNA sequence: TGCGCCAGCACCCCTGGACAGGGAGGCAATCAGCCCCAGCATTTT. Amino acids: CASTPGQGGNQPQHF.

The chain carries TRBV4-3 and TRBJ2-7; TRBD2 might be the D (7 bases). CDR1 LGHNA and CDR2 YSLEER come from the germline V gene. The CDR3 is 17 amino acids. The ends were cut back, 4 bases at V and 3 bases at J, with 22 bases in the middle. CDR3 amino acids: CASSRGSNRGGDYEQYF. CDR3 DNA sequence: TGCGCCAGCAGCCGGGGATCAAATAGGGGGGGAGACTACGAGCAGTACTTC.

The CDR3 bases are TGTGCCAGCAGCCTAGGACTCGTTAGCACAGATACGCAGTATTTT. Protein product: CASSLGLVSTDTQYF. The rearrangement joins TRBV6-2 or TRBV6-3 to TRBJ2-3; TRBD2 is a possible D gene (5 bases). The CDR3 is 15 residues long. Germline V lookup: CDR1 MNHEY, CDR2 SVGEGT. V gave up 6 bases and J gave up 0 bases, with 13 bases separating them.

The V call is TRBV29-1, the J call TRBJ1-3; D not certain. Germline-derived CDR1 and CDR2 are SQVTM and ANQGSEA. V lost 8 bases, J lost 0 bases, and 14 bases lay in between. The CDR3 consists of 14 residues. The CDR3 loop is CSYRPNRSGNTIYF. The CDR3 nucleotides are TGCAGCTACCGTCCCAACCGCTCTGGAAACACCATATATTTT.

The chain uses TRBV4-1 and TRBJ2-7; a possible D gene is TRBD1 (6 bases). Per germline, CDR1 MGHRA and CDR2 YSYEKL. This CDR3 region has 13 residues. V was shortened by 3 bases and J by 3 bases, with 9 bases between the two germline ends. The CDR3, as DNA: TGCGCCAGCAGCCATCAAGGGGGCTACGAGCAGTACTTC. Encoded protein: CASSHQGGYEQYF.

The J gene is TRBJ2-7, the V gene TRBV4-1; TRBD1 aligns across 9 bases. The CDR3 totals 15 residues. Trimming removed 5 bases from V and 6 bases from J; junction bases left unmatched: 11. The germline V gene encodes CDR1 MGHRA and CDR2 YSYEKL. The CDR3 reads CASSSRQGGAGEQYF. The CDR3 nucleotides read TGCGCCAGCAGCTCTCGACAGGGGGGTGCCGGCGAGCAGTACTTC.

The V gene is TRBV28, the J gene TRBJ2-2, with D perhaps assigned TRBD1 or TRBD2 (5 bases each). CDR3 length: 15 amino acids. The V end lost 2 bases, the J end lost 2 bases, and 9 bases lay between the germline ends. Germline assignment: CDR1 MDHEN and CDR2 SYDVKM. The CDR3 here is CASSLGGENTGELFF. Written as DNA, the CDR3 is TGTGCCAGCAGTTTAGGGGGAGAAAACACCGGGGAGCTGTTTTTT.

The rearrangement joins TRBV29-1 to TRBJ2-3; the D gene is possibly TRBD2 (6 bases). The CDR3 sequence is 14 residues long. V was pared by 7 bases and J by 2 bases, with 16 bases between. In germline, CDR1 is SQVTM, CDR2 ANQGSEA. The CDR3 is CSDQVSGTTDTQYF. The CDR3 region has the DNA TGCAGCGACCAGGTTAGCGGCACCACAGATACGCAGTATTTT.